A selection of T cell receptor beta chains follows, all from one sample in a study of vaccination effects on CD4 cells after COVID-19. Using immunoSEQ multiplex PCR, the repertoire was profiled, and TCRdb retains in-frame clones only, with some absent. The sample contains 13,000 to 15,000 clones, 75% of which appear only once. These receptors' antigens are unknown. This sample comprised CD4+ T cells from PBMCs cultured with HCoV-NL63 spike peptides, obtained after COVID-19 vaccination. The origin of the receptors is a human donor who received a COVID-19 vaccine. Each CDR3 is given without its conserved first and last residue.

j_call,v_call,cdr3_aa
TRBJ2-2,TRBV7-9,ASSLTYTGELF
TRBJ2-3,TRBV6-2/TRBV6-3,ASSYLGTDTQY
TRBJ2-7,TRBV10-3,AISEGGPSYEQY
TRBJ1-3,TRBV11-1,ASSLGPNGDTIY
TRBJ2-1,TRBV6-5,ASSYLAGLVYNEQF
TRBJ2-1,TRBV4-2,ASSQAGLAGSHSYNEQF
TRBJ2-1,TRBV6-5,ASSRTSGGYNEQF
TRBJ2-7,TRBV5-1,ASSPGTATYEQY
TRBJ1-1,TRBV4-1,ASSQGTGQSITEAF
TRBJ2-7,TRBV6-5,ASSYGLTGGSYEQY
TRBJ2-5,TRBV11-2,ASSLEGGAYGTQY
TRBJ2-3,TRBV6-5,ASRGDRASTDTQY
TRBJ1-4,TRBV7-9,ASSFGGGFEKLF
TRBJ2-6,TRBV27,ASSLRSGVLT
TRBJ1-2,TRBV6-5,ASSYVVGQGYT